This entry is about one TCR beta chain. Its antigen is unknown. These data come from a study of post-analysis software for immune sequencing data. At the level of the study: Clinical courses comprised relapsing-remitting, secondary progressive and progressive-relapsing multiple sclerosis. Overall study results and limits: People with multiple sclerosis had a significantly lower normalized Chao1 diversity than controls did. Samples sharing a preparation batch grouped tightly together when assessed by F measure. TRBV5-6, TRBV5-1 and TRBV20-1 were among 4 or 5 TRBV segments more frequent in patients than controls.

The V gene lost 1 base and the J gene lost 4 bases, with 18 bases spanning the gap. Germline assignment: CDR1 SGHRS and CDR2 YFSETQ. The CDR3 extends over 16 amino acids. Sequencing libraries made from TCR beta cDNA carried unique molecular identifiers. Once roughly 0.85 to 11 million T cells were used, roughly 0.5 million cDNA molecules resulted. MiXCR was run by TCRdb on the PCR reads, yielding one entry per CDR3 protein. Of about 820,000 distinct CDR3 sequences in the sample, about 57% were seen once. This TCR was sampled from a girl between 5 and 17 years old with multiple sclerosis. This rearrangement joins TRBV5-1 to TRBJ2-7, with D perhaps matching TRBD2 (6 bases). Sequencing was done on a sample of blood. The CDR3 region has the DNA TGCGCCAGCAGCTTGCTATGGACTATCCCACCGTACGAGCAGTACTTC. Protein sequence: CASSLLWTIPPYEQYF. Complete variable domain (other parts from reference TRBV5-1 and TRBJ2-7): KAGVTQTPRYLIKTRGQQVTLSCSPISGHRSVSWYQQTPGQGLQFLFEYFSETQRNKGNFPGRFSGRQFSNSRSEMNVSTLELGDSALYLCASSLLWTIPPYEQYFGPGTRLTVT.